The 8 T cell receptor beta chains presented below share a single source sample, sequenced in a study of T cells in localized non-small cell lung cancer. Assay used: immunoSEQ multiplex PCR; TCRdb lists only in-frame clones, some missing. The sample lists around 33,000 clones, over 70% seen once, with around 16% in the top ten. This sample comprised peripheral blood, obtained before any cancer treatment. The receptors were gathered from a male donor older than 55 with stage III squamous cell lung carcinoma.

The genes are TRBV28 and TRBJ2-7, with D perhaps matching TRBD1 (6 bases). The V and J ends lost 7 bases and 4 bases respectively, with 14 bases between them. Germline CDR1 MDHEN, CDR2 SYDVKM. CDR3 length equals 13 residues. In DNA form, the CDR3 reads TGTGCCAGCACCGTCAGGGGATCATACGAGCAGTACTTC. Translated: CASTVRGSYEQYF.

The chain carries TRBV29-1 and TRBJ1-5; TRBD1 matches 10 bases. V trimming: 6 bases; J trimming: 5 bases; junction bases outside the gene matches: 10. Germline V gene sequence: CDR1 SQVTM, CDR2 ANQGSEA. This CDR3 is built from 15 residues. CDR3 coding DNA: TGCAGCGTCTCAATCAGTGGGACAGGGGATCAGCCCCAGCATTTT. Its translation: CSVSISGTGDQPQHF. Drawing the rest from reference TRBV29-1 and TRBJ1-5, the complete variable domain is SAVISQKPSRDICQRGTSLTIQCQVDSQVTMMFWYRQQPGQSLTLIATANQGSEATYESGFVIDKFPISRPNLTFSTLTVSNMSPEDSSIYLCSVSISGTGDQPQHFGDGTRLSIL.

The chain joins TRBV20-1 to TRBJ1-2; D is uncertain. Germline CDR1 and CDR2: DFQATT and SNEGSKA (reference sequence). The CDR3 is 11 residues long. V shed 0 bases and J shed 5 bases, with 4 bases lying between them. CDR3 loop: CSAREGYGYTF. In nucleotides, the CDR3 is TGCAGTGCTAGAGAAGGGTATGGCTACACCTTC.

The rearrangement joins TRBV29-1 to TRBJ2-7; 10 bases are a match to TRBD2. V gave up 4 bases and J gave up 2 bases; unmatched junction bases: 5. Germline-derived CDR1 and CDR2 are SQVTM and ANQGSEA. The length of the CDR3 is 14 residues. The CDR3 here is CSVGVAGGTYEQYF. CDR3 sequence (DNA): TGCAGCGTTGGGGTAGCGGGAGGCACCTACGAGCAGTACTTC.

The chain couples TRBV2 to TRBJ1-2, with D tentatively TRBD1 (5 bases). The V and J ends lost 1 base and 6 bases respectively, with 9 bases between them. This CDR3 has 13 amino acids. Germline values: CDR1 SNHLY, CDR2 FYNNEI. CDR3 sequence: CASSEVLTDGYTF. The CDR3 DNA reads TGTGCCAGCAGTGAAGTTCTGACAGATGGCTACACCTTC. The whole variable domain, filled in from reference TRBV2 and TRBJ1-2, reads EPEVTQTPSHQVTQMGQEVILRCVPISNHLYFYWYRQILGQKVEFLVSFYNNEISEKSEIFDDQFSVERPDGSNFTLKIRSTKLEDSAMYFCASSEVLTDGYTFGSGTRLTVV.

J is TRBJ1-6 and V is TRBV7-2; D not certain. V was shortened by 3 bases and J by 9 bases, with 6 bases between the two germline ends. This CDR3 has 12 residues. Germline CDR1 SGHTA, CDR2 FQGNSA. CDR3 protein: CASSLGSSPLHF. The CDR3 DNA follows: TGTGCCAGCAGCTTGGGAAGTTCACCCCTCCACTTT.

The V gene is TRBV4-1, the J gene TRBJ2-7; D not certain. CDR1 and CDR2 from the germline V gene are MGHRA and YSYEKL. V shed 0 bases and J shed 1 base, with 7 bases lying between them. There are 14 residues in the CDR3. CDR3 sequence (DNA): TGCGCCAGCAGCCAAGATAGGCCTTCCTACGAGCAGTACTTC. It translates to CASSQDRPSYEQYF.

This clone has more than one count but fewer than ten. CDR3 sequence: CAWSVTSTSTVQYF. CDR3 DNA: TGTGCCTGGAGCGTGACTAGCACAAGTACGGTGCAGTACTTC. The chain has TRBV30 and TRBJ2-7; 7 nucleotides align to TRBD2. With 3 bases clipped from V and 9 bases from J, the junction kept 14 bases outside the gene matches. The germline V gene has CDR1 GTSNPN and CDR2 SVGIG (reference sequence). The CDR3 sequence is 14 residues long.